The 13 T cell receptor beta chains in this list originate from one sample, sequenced in a study of cytomegalovirus exposure and HLA in healthy donors. The PCR used 60 Vbeta and 13 Jbeta primers. Repertoires were generated with immunoSEQ multiplex PCR, while TCRdb's copy carries only in-frame clones and drops some. The data show 150,000 to 200,000 clones, with about four fifths seen just once and approximately 2% held by the top ten. Source material: PBMCs. Receptors originate from a young man in good health and CMV-seronegative.

The CDR3 spells CASSSGGIQETQYF. CDR3 nucleotides: TGTGCCAGCAGCTCCGGGGGTATTCAGGAGACCCAGTACTTC. V and J are TRBV5-4 and TRBJ2-5; possible D gene TRBD2, 6 bases. V was clipped by 3 bases and J by 5 bases, with 14 bases between them. The CDR3 length is 14 residues. Per germline, CDR1 SGHNT and CDR2 YYREEE (reference sequence).

This sequence joins TRBV7-8 and TRBJ1-5, with 10 bases identical to TRBD1. Trimming removed 5 bases from V and 9 bases from J; junction bases left unmatched: 10. The CDR3 totals 15 residues. Germline V lookup: CDR1 SGHVS, CDR2 FQNEAQ. The CDR3: CASSQTGGAPRPQHF. The CDR3, as DNA: TGTGCCAGCAGCCAGACAGGGGGCGCGCCCCGGCCCCAGCATTTT.

The J gene is TRBJ1-5, the V gene TRBV10-2; 9 bases fit TRBD1. CDR3 length: 15 amino acids. Trimming cost V 6 bases and J 4 bases; bases outside gene matches: 7. The V gene's germline CDR1 is WSHSY and CDR2 SAAADI. The CDR3 DNA follows: TGCGCCAGCAGGGGGGGGACAGGGTGGAATCAGCCCCAGCATTTT. It encodes CASRGGTGWNQPQHF.

V usage is TRBV18 and J usage is TRBJ2-5, with a possible D match to TRBD1 (6 bases). Germline CDR1 is KGHSH and CDR2 is LQKENI. The CDR3 runs to 15 residues. The germline V and J ends were trimmed by 6 bases and 1 base, with 15 bases remaining between them. CDR3 nucleotide sequence: TGTGCCAGCTCCCCTGGGGGCGGAGGCCAAGAGACCCAGTACTTC. Amino acid sequence: CASSPGGGGQETQYF.

This CDR3 is CASRQGRAAFF. CDR3 in DNA: TGTGCCAGCAGACAGGGACGTGCAGCTTTCTTT. The chain joins TRBV2 to TRBJ1-1, with a tentative D call TRBD1 (6 bases). The CDR3 has 11 residues. V lost 6 bases, J lost 10 bases, and 12 bases lay in between. Germline V gene data show CDR1 as SNHLY and CDR2 as FYNNEI.

This sequence joins TRBV7-2 and TRBJ2-7; 10 nucleotides line up with TRBD2. CDR3 size: 15 residues. Germline V CDR1 and CDR2: SGHTA, FQGNSA. V was clipped by 6 bases and J by 2 bases; unmatched bases: 7. The CDR3: CASSRSGGATYEQYF. The DNA for the CDR3 is TGTGCCAGCAGTCGCAGCGGGGGGGCCACCTACGAGCAGTACTTC. The variable domain in full, completed from reference TRBV7-2 and TRBJ2-7, reads GAGVSQSPSNKVTEKGKDVELRCDPISGHTALYWYRQSLGQGLEFLIYFQGNSAPDKSGLPSDRFSAERTGGSVSTLTIQRTQQEDSAVYLCASSRSGGATYEQYFGPGTRLTVT.

The chain links TRBV29-1 to TRBJ1-1; TRBD1 is a possible D gene (5 bases). V shed 4 bases and J shed 5 bases, with 14 bases lying between them. The length of the CDR3 is 13 residues. Germline V gene lookup returns CDR1 SQVTM and CDR2 ANQGSEA. The CDR3 protein is CSVAPSRGTEAFF. CDR3 bases: TGCAGCGTTGCCCCCTCCCGGGGGACTGAAGCTTTCTTT.

The J gene is TRBJ2-7, the V gene TRBV2; TRBD2 matches 8 bases. The CDR3 is 13 residues long. The germline CDR1 and CDR2 sequences are SNHLY and FYNNEI. Trimming took 10 bases from V and 5 from J; bases not matched to a gene: 10. This chain's CDR3 is CANQAGDSDEQYF. Written as DNA, the CDR3 is TGTGCCAACCAAGCGGGGGACTCTGACGAGCAGTACTTC.

The chain joins TRBV4-2 to TRBJ2-7; 11 nucleotides align to TRBD2. Trimming took 4 bases from V and 1 from J; bases not matched to a gene: 6. The CDR3 has 16 amino acids. The germline CDR1 and CDR2 sequences are LGHNA and YNFKEQ. The CDR3 reads CASSREGLADSYEQYF. DNA for the CDR3: TGTGCCAGCAGCCGCGAGGGACTAGCGGATTCCTACGAGCAGTACTTC.

The chain uses TRBV4-2 and TRBJ2-5; 14 bases agree with TRBD2. The J segment lost 4 bases and the V segment lost 1 base, leaving 8 bases of the junction unmatched. CDR1 and CDR2 from the germline V gene are LGHNA and YNFKEQ. CDR3 length: 18 amino acids. CDR3 bases: TGTGCCAGCAGCCAAGGTGGGACTAGCGGGAGTTGGGGAGAGACCCAGTACTTC. This translates into CASSQGGTSGSWGETQYF.

The chain recombines TRBV11-2 with TRBJ1-1; D remains ambiguous. Germline CDR1 SGHAT, CDR2 FQNNGV. CDR3 size: 13 residues. V shed 2 bases and J shed 7 bases, with 11 bases lying between them. CDR3 nucleotide sequence: TGTGCCAGCAGCTTATGGTCCGGGGATGAAGCTTTCTTT. Translating it yields CASSLWSGDEAFF.

This rearrangement joins TRBV19 to TRBJ2-3, with 7 positions matching TRBD2. This CDR3 spans 15 amino acids. CDR1 and CDR2 from the germline V gene are LNHDA and SQIVND (reference sequence). V was pared by 3 bases and J by 4 bases, with 7 bases of the junction left unmatched. The CDR3 bases are TGTGCCAGTAGTATCCTTGCGGGGGAGGCAGATACGCAGTATTTT. Amino acids: CASSILAGEADTQYF.

This chain connects TRBV6-6 to TRBJ2-3, with D uncertain. Trimming removed 5 bases at V and 5 bases at J, with 14 bases between. CDR3 length: 14 amino acids. Germline V gives CDR1 MNHNY, CDR2 SVGAGI (reference sequence). The CDR3 nucleotides read TGTGCCAGCAGTCCTACCACACGCGGAGATACGCAGTATTTT. Protein: CASSPTTRGDTQYF.